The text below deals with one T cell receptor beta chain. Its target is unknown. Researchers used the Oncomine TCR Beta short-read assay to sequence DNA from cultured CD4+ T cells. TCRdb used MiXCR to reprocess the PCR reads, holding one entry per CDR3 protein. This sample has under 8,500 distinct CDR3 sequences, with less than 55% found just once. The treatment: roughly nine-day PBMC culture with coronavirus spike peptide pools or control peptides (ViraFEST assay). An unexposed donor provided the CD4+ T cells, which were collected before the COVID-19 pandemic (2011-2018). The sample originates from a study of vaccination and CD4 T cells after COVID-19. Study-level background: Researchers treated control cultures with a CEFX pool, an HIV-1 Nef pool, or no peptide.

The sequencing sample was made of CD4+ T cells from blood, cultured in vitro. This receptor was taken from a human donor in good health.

The CDR3 DNA is TGTGCCAGTAGTAGTACAGGGGGCCGCGAGACCCAGTACTTC. The encoded protein is CASSSTGGRETQYF. The chain combines TRBV19 with TRBJ2-5; the match to TRBD1 covers 9 bases. CDR3 length: 14 amino acids. V shed 4 bases, J shed 5 bases, and the junction held 5 bases outside the gene matches. Per germline, CDR1 LNHDA and CDR2 SQIVND (reference sequence).